Shown below are 8 T cell receptor beta chains from a single sample sequenced in a study of CD8+ T cells in alopecia areata. Isolated RNA was reverse transcribed into cDNA used as the sequencing template. The repertoire was sequenced with immunoSEQ multiplex PCR; TCRdb's copy has only in-frame clones and lacks some. The sample yields some 160,000 clones, around three fifths seen once. The treatment: oral pan-JAK inhibitor, 5-10 mg twice daily. The sample was CD4+ T cells sorted from blood, taken at week 4, from a patient treated with tofacitinib. The receptors originated from a human donor with alopecia areata.

The J gene is TRBJ1-1, the V gene TRBV14, with D unclear. V lost 4 bases and J 1 base, leaving 16 bases between the germline ends. CDR1 and CDR2 from the germline V gene are SGHDN and FVKESK. CDR3 length: 16 amino acids. DNA for the CDR3: TGTGCCAGCAGCCCGTCCGGTTTTGGGGAGAACACTGAAGCTTTCTTT. Its protein product is CASSPSGFGENTEAFF. The entire variable domain, with the rest obtained from reference TRBV14 and TRBJ1-1, is as follows: EAGVTQFPSHSVIEKGQTVTLRCDPISGHDNLYWYRRVMGKEIKFLLHFVKESKQDESGMPNNRFLAERTGGTYSTLKVQPAELEDSGVYFCASSPSGFGENTEAFFGQGTRLTVV.

The chain's CDR3 is CASSPTSGGYNEQFF. CDR3 nucleotide sequence: TGTGCCAGCAGCCCCACTAGCGGGGGCTACAATGAGCAGTTCTTC. The chain couples TRBV7-2 to TRBJ2-1, with 11 nucleotides matching TRBD2. After removal of 5 bases from V and 3 bases from J, the junction contained 3 bases not matched to a gene. CDR3 length equals 15 residues. CDR1 is SGHTA and CDR2 is FQGNSA in the germline V gene.

This clone was seen only a few times. J is TRBJ2-3 and V is TRBV5-1; 13 bases fit TRBD2. The germline CDR1 and CDR2 sequences are SGHRS and YFSETQ. This CDR3 comprises 18 residues. The V segment lost 4 bases and the J segment 0 bases; nucleotides outside the gene matches: 8. This CDR3 reads CASSVSGTSGASTDTQYF. CDR3 DNA: TGCGCCAGCAGCGTATCCGGGACTAGCGGGGCTAGCACAGATACGCAGTATTTT.

The chain uses TRBV29-1 and TRBJ1-2; D unclear. The CDR3 spans 11 residues. With 4 bases removed from V and 6 bases from J, the gap between germline ends came to 9 bases. The germline V gene has CDR1 SQVTM and CDR2 ANQGSEA. The CDR3 region has the DNA TGCAGCGTTGTCAGGTCACATGGCTACACCTTC. Protein: CSVVRSHGYTF.

Only a few counts were recorded for this clone. The chain joins TRBV10-3 to TRBJ2-2; perhaps D is TRBD1 or TRBD2 (5 bases each). The germline V gene encodes CDR1 ENHRY and CDR2 SYGVKD. The CDR3 has 11 residues. V lost 10 bases and J lost 6, with 9 bases in between. The CDR3 here is CATRGAGELFF. The CDR3 DNA follows: TGTGCCACTAGGGGAGCCGGGGAGCTGTTTTTT.

In this sample, this clone turned up a few times. V is TRBV9 and J is TRBJ2-5; 9 nucleotides line up with TRBD1. The V gene's germline CDR1 is SGDLS and CDR2 YYNGEE. J gave up 1 base and V 4 bases, and 11 bases lay outside the gene matches. This CDR3 contains 17 residues. The CDR3 loop reads CASSLSGQGRTQETQYF. The CDR3 DNA sequence: TGTGCCAGCAGCTTGAGTGGACAGGGGCGCACCCAAGAGACCCAGTACTTC.

The V gene is TRBV5-6, the J gene TRBJ2-1; 8 positions match TRBD1. The trim removed 2 bases at V and 5 bases at J, leaving 6 bases unmatched. This CDR3 has 15 amino acids. The V gene's germline CDR1 is SGHDT and CDR2 YYEEEE. This chain's CDR3 is CASSLYGQGHNEQFF. CDR3 DNA sequence: TGTGCCAGCAGCTTATACGGACAGGGACACAATGAGCAGTTCTTC.

V is TRBV4-1 and J is TRBJ2-3, with TRBD2 identical over 13 bases. Per germline, CDR1 MGHRA and CDR2 YSYEKL. The CDR3 runs to 17 residues. The V segment lost 3 bases and the J segment 5 bases; nucleotides outside the gene matches: 8. The CDR3 DNA is TGCGCCAGCAGCCAGCTTACTAGCGGGGGGGCCAAAGATACGCAGTATTTT. Amino acids: CASSQLTSGGAKDTQYF.